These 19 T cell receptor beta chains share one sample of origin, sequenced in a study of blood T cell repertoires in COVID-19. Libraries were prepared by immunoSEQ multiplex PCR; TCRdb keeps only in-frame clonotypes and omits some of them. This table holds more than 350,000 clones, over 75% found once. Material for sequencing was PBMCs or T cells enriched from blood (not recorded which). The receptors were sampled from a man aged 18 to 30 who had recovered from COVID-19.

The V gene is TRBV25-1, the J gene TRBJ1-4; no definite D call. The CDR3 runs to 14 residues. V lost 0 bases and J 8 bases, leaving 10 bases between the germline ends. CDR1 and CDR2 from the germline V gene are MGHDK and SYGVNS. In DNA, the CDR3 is TGTGCCAGCAGTGAATACGGGTCGGCGGAAAAACTGTTTTTT. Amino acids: CASSEYGSAEKLFF.

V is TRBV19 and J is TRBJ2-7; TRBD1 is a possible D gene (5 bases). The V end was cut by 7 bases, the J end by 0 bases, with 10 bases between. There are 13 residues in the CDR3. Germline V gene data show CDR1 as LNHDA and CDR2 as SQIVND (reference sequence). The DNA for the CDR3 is TGTGCCAGTATTGGCAGGGACTCCTACGAGCAGTACTTC. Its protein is CASIGRDSYEQYF. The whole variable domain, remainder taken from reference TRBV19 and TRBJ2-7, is DGGITQSPKYLFRKEGQNVTLSCEQNLNHDAMYWYRQDPGQGLRLIYYSQIVNDFQKGDIAEGYSVSREKKESFPLTVTSAQKNPTAFYLCASIGRDSYEQYFGPGTRLTVT.

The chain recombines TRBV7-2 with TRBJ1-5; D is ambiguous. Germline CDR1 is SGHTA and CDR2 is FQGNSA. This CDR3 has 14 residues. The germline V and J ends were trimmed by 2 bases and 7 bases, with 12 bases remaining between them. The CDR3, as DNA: TGTGCCAGCAGCTTAACGGGTGGTTGGCAGCCCCAGCATTTT. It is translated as CASSLTGGWQPQHF.

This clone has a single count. The CDR3 sequence is CASSLHNPKQGGDNEQFF. The CDR3 DNA reads TGTGCCAGCAGCTTGCACAATCCAAAACAGGGGGGTGACAATGAGCAGTTCTTC. The chain uses TRBV7-9 and TRBJ2-1, with 8 nucleotides matching TRBD1. This CDR3 has 18 amino acids. The germline V gene has CDR1 SEHNR and CDR2 FQNEAQ (reference sequence). The ends lost 3 bases at V and 5 bases at J; junction bases unmatched: 15.

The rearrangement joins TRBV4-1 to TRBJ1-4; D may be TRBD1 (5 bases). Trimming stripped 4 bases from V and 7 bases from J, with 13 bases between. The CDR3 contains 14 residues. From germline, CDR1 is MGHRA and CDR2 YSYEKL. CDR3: CASSPKIGAEKLFF. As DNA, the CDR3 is TGCGCCAGCAGCCCGAAGATTGGGGCTGAAAAACTGTTTTTT.

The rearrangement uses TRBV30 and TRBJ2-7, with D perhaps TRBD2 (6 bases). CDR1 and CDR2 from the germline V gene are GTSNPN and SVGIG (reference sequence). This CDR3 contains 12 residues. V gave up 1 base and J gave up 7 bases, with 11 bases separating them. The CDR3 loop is CAWSGYAGEQYF. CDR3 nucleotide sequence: TGTGCCTGGAGTGGATATGCGGGGGAGCAGTACTTC.

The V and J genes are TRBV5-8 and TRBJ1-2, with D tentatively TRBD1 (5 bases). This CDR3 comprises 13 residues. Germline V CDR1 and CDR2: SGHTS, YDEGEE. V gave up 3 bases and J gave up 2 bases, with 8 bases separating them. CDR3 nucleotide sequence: TGTGCCAGCAGCTACTGGGGCAACTATGGCTACACCTTC. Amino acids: CASSYWGNYGYTF.

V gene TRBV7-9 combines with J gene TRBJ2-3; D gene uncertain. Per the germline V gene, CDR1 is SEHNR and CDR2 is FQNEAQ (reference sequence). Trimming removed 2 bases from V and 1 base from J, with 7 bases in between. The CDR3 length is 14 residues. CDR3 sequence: CASSLSTGTDTQYF. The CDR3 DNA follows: TGTGCCAGCAGCTTAAGTACTGGCACAGATACGCAGTATTTT.

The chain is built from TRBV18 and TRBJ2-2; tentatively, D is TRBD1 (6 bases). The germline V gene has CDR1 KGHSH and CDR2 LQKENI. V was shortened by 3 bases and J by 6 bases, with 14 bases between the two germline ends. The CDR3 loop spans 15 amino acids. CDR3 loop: CASSPSVPGAGELFF. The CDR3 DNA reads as TGTGCCAGCTCACCCTCGGTCCCAGGGGCCGGGGAGCTGTTTTTT.

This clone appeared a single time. In nucleotides, the CDR3 is TGCAGCGTTGAAGATCCTTATAGTGGAGGTGCGTCCTACGAGCAGTACTTC. Translating gives CSVEDPYSGGASYEQYF. This rearrangement joins TRBV29-1 to TRBJ2-7; D might be TRBD2 (5 bases). This CDR3 is 17 amino acids long. CDR1 is SQVTM and CDR2 is ANQGSEA in the germline V gene. Between the trimmed V and J ends, which lost 0 bases and 1 base, there was a span of 19 bases.

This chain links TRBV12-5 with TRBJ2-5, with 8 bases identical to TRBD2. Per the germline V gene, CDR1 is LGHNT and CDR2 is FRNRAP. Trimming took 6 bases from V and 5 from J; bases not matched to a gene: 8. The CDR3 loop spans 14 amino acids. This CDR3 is CASGHGREGETQYF. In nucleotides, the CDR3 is TGTGCTAGTGGACATGGACGGGAGGGCGAGACCCAGTACTTC.

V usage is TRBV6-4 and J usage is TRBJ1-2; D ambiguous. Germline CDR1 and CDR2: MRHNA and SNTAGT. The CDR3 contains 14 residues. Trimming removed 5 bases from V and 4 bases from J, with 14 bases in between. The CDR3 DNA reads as TGTGCCAGCAGTCTCTACGCACAGAGCTATGGCTACACCTTC. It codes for CASSLYAQSYGYTF.

The DNA for the CDR3 is TGTGCCAGTAGTATAGGTCTAGCGGGGGGGCCCGGCACCGGGGAGCTGTTTTTT. Amino acids: CASSIGLAGGPGTGELFF. The V call is TRBV19, the J call TRBJ2-2; 12 bases match TRBD2. The germline V gene encodes CDR1 LNHDA and CDR2 SQIVND (reference sequence). V trimming: 1 base; J trimming: 4 bases; junction bases outside the gene matches: 7. This CDR3 spans 18 amino acids.

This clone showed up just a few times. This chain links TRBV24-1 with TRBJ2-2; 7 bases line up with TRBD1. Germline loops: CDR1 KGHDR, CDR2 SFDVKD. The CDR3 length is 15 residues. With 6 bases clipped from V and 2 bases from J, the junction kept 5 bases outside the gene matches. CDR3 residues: CATSLQGKNTGELFF. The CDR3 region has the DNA TGTGCCACCAGTTTACAGGGGAAAAACACCGGGGAGCTGTTTTTT.

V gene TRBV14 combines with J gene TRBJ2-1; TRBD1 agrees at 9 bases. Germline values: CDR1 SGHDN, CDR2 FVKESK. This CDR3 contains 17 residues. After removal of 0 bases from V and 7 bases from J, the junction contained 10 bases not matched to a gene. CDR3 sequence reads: CASSQDGGTGIRNEQFF. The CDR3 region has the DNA TGTGCCAGCAGCCAAGACGGGGGGACAGGGATTAGGAATGAGCAGTTCTTC.

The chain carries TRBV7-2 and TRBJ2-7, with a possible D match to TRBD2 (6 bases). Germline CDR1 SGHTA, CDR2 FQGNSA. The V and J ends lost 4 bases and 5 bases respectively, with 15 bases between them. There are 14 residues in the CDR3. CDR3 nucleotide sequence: TGTGCCAGCAGCTCGATGGGGGGAAGGAACGAGCAGTACTTC. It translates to CASSSMGGRNEQYF.

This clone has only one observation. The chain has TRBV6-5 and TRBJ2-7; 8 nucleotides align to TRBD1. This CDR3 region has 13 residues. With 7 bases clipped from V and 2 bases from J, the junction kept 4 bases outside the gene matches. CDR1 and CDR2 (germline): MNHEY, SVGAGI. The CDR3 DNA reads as TGTGCCAGCACCCGACAGGGGACCTACGAGCAGTACTTC. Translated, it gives CASTRQGTYEQYF.

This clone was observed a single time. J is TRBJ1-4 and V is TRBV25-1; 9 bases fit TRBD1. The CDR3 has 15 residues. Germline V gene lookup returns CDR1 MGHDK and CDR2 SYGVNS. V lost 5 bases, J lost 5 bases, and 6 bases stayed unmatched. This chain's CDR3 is CASSMGQGVNEKLFF. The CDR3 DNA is TGTGCCAGCAGTATGGGACAGGGAGTCAATGAAAAACTGTTTTTT.

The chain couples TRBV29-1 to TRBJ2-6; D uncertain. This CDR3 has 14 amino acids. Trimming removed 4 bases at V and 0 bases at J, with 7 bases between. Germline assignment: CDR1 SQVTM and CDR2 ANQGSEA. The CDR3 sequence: CSVGASSGANVLTF. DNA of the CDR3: TGCAGCGTTGGTGCGAGCTCTGGGGCCAACGTCCTGACTTTC. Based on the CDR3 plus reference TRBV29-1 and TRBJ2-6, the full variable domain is SAVISQKPSRDICQRGTSLTIQCQVDSQVTMMFWYRQQPGQSLTLIATANQGSEATYESGFVIDKFPISRPNLTFSTLTVSNMSPEDSSIYLCSVGASSGANVLTFGAGSRLTVL.